This T cell receptor beta chain is from a study of Tregs in tolerant kidney transplant recipients. Study-wide points: For some patients, primers changed over time, blocking nucleotide-level comparison. Tregs expanded with activated donor B cells seemed most donor-specific.

Remarks on this clone: Its antigen is unknown.

Germline assignment: CDR1 MNHEY and CDR2 SMNVEV (reference sequence). The CDR3 has 16 amino acids. The protocol was immunoSEQ multiplex PCR, while the TCRdb copy is restricted to in-frame clones and leaves out a portion. The repertoire holds some 66,000 clones, roughly 92% seen once, with approximately 9.9% in the top ten. This sequence originates from a human donor who received a combined kidney and bone marrow transplant. The rearrangement links TRBV27 to TRBJ2-5; 7 bases fit TRBD1. TRBJ2-7 matches the DNA end more closely, so the J call is doubtful. The material was CD8+ T cells from blood, obtained before the transplant. The CDR3 spells CASRPSATGNSIEQYF. The CDR3 DNA reads TGTGCCAGCAGGCCAAGCGCGACAGGGAATTCCATCGAGCAGTACTTC.